Below, 2 T cell receptor beta chains from the same sample are listed, as sequenced in a study of cytomegalovirus exposure and HLA in healthy donors. Researchers ran the PCR with 60 Vbeta and 13 Jbeta primers. Only in-frame clones appear in the TCRdb table, and some are missing; sequencing was by immunoSEQ multiplex PCR. The table has around 81,000 clones, 55% to 75% seen once. The specimen sequenced was PBMCs. The receptors come from a young man in good health and CMV-seropositive.

This chain links TRBV7-9 with TRBJ1-2; possibly TRBD1 for D (5 bases). Germline CDR1 is SEHNR and CDR2 is FQNEAQ (reference sequence). The CDR3 sequence is 18 residues long. V lost 5 bases and J lost 2, with 24 bases in between. The CDR3 nucleotides read TGTGCCAGCAGCCCACAAAATGTTCGGCAGGGTGCGAACTATGGCTACACCTTC. It codes for CASSPQNVRQGANYGYTF.

This clone showed up just once. CDR3 DNA sequence: TGTGCCAGCAGCCAGCGAGGGACAGGGACCTACGAGCAGTACTTC. Amino acid sequence: CASSQRGTGTYEQYF. This chain connects TRBV5-4 to TRBJ2-7; 9 bases map to TRBD1. V lost 4 bases to trimming and J lost 2 bases; unmatched junction nucleotides: 7. CDR1 and CDR2 from the germline V gene are SGHNT and YYREEE (reference sequence). The CDR3 has 15 residues.